A single sample gave rise to the 9 T cell receptor beta chains below, sequenced in a study of breast tumors, draining lymph nodes, adjacent tissues (dated by TCRdb to about 2016). Library preparation employed multiplex PCR. Sequencing was carried out with an Illumina HiSeq 2000. The raw public reads went through TCRdb reprocessing: fastp at Q25, MiXCR clone calling, in-frame beta chains kept. Duplicate CDR3 protein sequences are folded into a single record with the most common DNA and genes. The sample data list roughly 49,000 distinct CDR3 sequences, and approximately 45% of these were observed just once. The ten largest clones take up over 9.5% of the sample. Sequences were obtained from breast tumor tissue. The receptors derive from a female donor with breast cancer. Some clones in this sample may be carry-over from other donors' samples.

Turning to this clonotype: It may be a read error: a sequence one base away is much more abundant. The chain is built from TRBV6-2 or TRBV6-3 and TRBJ1-5; 8 nucleotides align to TRBD1. The germline CDR1 and CDR2 sequences are MNHEY and SVGEGT. Losses at the gene ends were 6 bases for V and 0 bases for J; bases not matched to a gene: 7. The CDR3 length is 16 residues. The CDR3 DNA reads TGTGCCAGCAGCCGGACAGGGCGTTATAGCAATCAGCCCCAGCATTTT. It encodes CASSRTGRYSNQPQHF.

This clonotype was seen repeatedly, ten times or more. The gene calls are TRBV29-1 and TRBJ1-1, with 8 bases identical to TRBD1. Trimming removed 3 bases from V and 8 bases from J; junction bases left unmatched: 5. The CDR3 is 12 residues long. Germline CDR1 is SQVTM and CDR2 is ANQGSEA. The CDR3 nucleotides read TGCAGCGTTGACGGACAGGGTTCGGAAGCTTTCTTT. Its protein is CSVDGQGSEAFF. Supplemented by reference TRBV29-1 and TRBJ1-1, the full variable domain reads SAVISQKPSRDICQRGTSLTIQCQVDSQVTMMFWYRQQPGQSLTLIATANQGSEATYESGFVIDKFPISRPNLTFSTLTVSNMSPEDSSIYLCSVDGQGSEAFFGQGTRLTVV.

This clonotype came up many times. The V gene is TRBV5-6, the J gene TRBJ2-3, with TRBD1 identical over 10 bases. Per the germline V gene, CDR1 is SGHDT and CDR2 is YYEEEE. The V and J ends lost 5 bases and 7 bases, in that order; junction bases with no gene match: 7. The CDR3 contains 14 residues. This chain's CDR3 is CASSGRTGGNTQYF. The CDR3 DNA is TGTGCCAGCAGTGGTAGGACAGGGGGTAATACGCAGTATTTT.

As regards this clonotype: Just one base apart from a much larger clone, this may be a read error. CDR3 protein: CASSAWTSGRDEQLF. CDR3 bases: TGTGCCAGCAGCGCGTGGACTAGCGGGAGAGATGAGCAGCTCTTC. The V gene is TRBV7-3, the J gene TRBJ2-1, with TRBD2 matching over 13 bases. The CDR3 contains 15 residues. CDR1 SGHTA and CDR2 FQGTGA come from the germline V gene.

Many counts were recorded for this clonotype. The chain joins TRBV10-2 to TRBJ1-5, with TRBD1 as a possible D gene (5 bases). V shed 8 bases and J shed 2 bases, with 10 bases lying between them. Per germline, CDR1 WSHSY and CDR2 SAAADI. The CDR3 has 13 amino acids. The CDR3 loop is CASQGIRNQPQHF. CDR3 sequence (DNA): TGCGCCAGCCAGGGTATTCGCAATCAGCCCCAGCATTTT.

The chain combines TRBV10-3 with TRBJ1-1, with a weak D call TRBD1 (6 bases). The germline gives CDR1 ENHRY, CDR2 SYGVKD. The CDR3 sequence is 13 residues long. Trimming shortened V by 7 bases and J by 5 bases, and 14 bases separated the two germline ends. In DNA form, the CDR3 reads TGTGCCATCAAGCCTGGGGGCCGTACTGAAGCTTTCTTT. It is translated as CAIKPGGRTEAFF.

Details on this clonotype: A read error is possible here, since a much larger clone lies one base away. The chain joins TRBV6-1 to TRBJ2-5; 13 bases map to TRBD2. This CDR3 comprises 16 residues. V lost 6 bases and J lost 5; bases outside the gene matches: 9. Germline V CDR1 and CDR2: MNHNS, SASEGT. The CDR3 protein is CASRGLAGWEHETQYF. CDR3 in DNA: TGTGCCAGCAGGGGACTAGCGGGATGGGAACATGAGACCCAGTACTTC.

This clonotype has at least ten counts. V gene TRBV5-7 combines with J gene TRBJ1-2; D is unresolved. TRBV5-7 counts as an open reading frame of uncertain function. Deletions cut 0 bases from V and 4 bases from J, with 10 bases between. This CDR3 has 14 amino acids. Here the CDR3 reads CASSLADEIYGYTF. The CDR3 coding sequence is TGTGCCAGCAGCTTGGCCGACGAGATCTATGGCTACACCTTC.

This chain uses TRBV12-3 or TRBV12-4 with TRBJ1-3; 11 nucleotides line up with TRBD1. The CDR3 covers 22 residues. After removal of 5 bases from V and 2 bases from J, the junction contained 23 bases not matched to a gene. The CDR3 reads CASSLKGFRDRGVISAGNTIYF. The CDR3, as DNA: TGTGCCAGCAGTCTAAAGGGGTTCCGGGACAGGGGGGTGATATCTGCTGGAAACACCATATATTTT.